This T cell receptor (beta chain) came from a study of blood T cell repertoires in COVID-19. Overall study context: There were acute and convalescent COVID-19 samples, and they came from the United States, Italy and Spain. The analysed material was cDNA or gDNA that came from T cells, B-cell-depleted T cells, or PBMCs.

Trimming removed 2 bases from V and 1 base from J; junction bases left unmatched: 1. CDR1 MNHEY and CDR2 SVGAGI come from the germline V gene. The CDR3 has 15 residues. Original processing notes: Reference gene primer amplification gave estimated nucleated cell counts. Sequenced by immunoSEQ multiplex PCR; TCRdb stores in-frame clones only, minus some. Clonal size and the V and J genes are those of that table, whereas D and trimming came from the DNA. The sample contains 150,000 to 160,000 clones, about 86% of which appear only once. The TCR was taken from a woman in her fifties or sixties with acute or convalescent COVID-19. The sample taken for sequencing was peripheral blood. The gene calls are TRBV6-5 and TRBJ2-5, with 10 positions matching TRBD1. DNA of the CDR3: TGTGCCAGCAGTTACGACAGGGGGCCCCAAGAGACCCAGTACTTC. Translated, it gives CASSYDRGPQETQYF.